The source of this T cell receptor (beta chain) is a study of CD8+ T cells in alopecia areata. Study in general: Tofacitinib therapy lasting 6 to 18 months was followed by 6 months off drug. Points from the study as a whole: Lesional tissue from the scalp (especially in alopecia totalis/universalis) showed higher clonality than normal scalp.

After isolation, RNA underwent reverse transcription to generate cDNA as the sequencing template. Here immunoSEQ multiplex PCR was the method, and the copy in TCRdb shows in-frame clones only, minus some. The sample consists of about 180,000 clones, around 49% of them appearing once. Treatment meaning: oral pan-JAK inhibitor, 5-10 mg twice daily. T lymphocytes (CD4+ and CD8+) were sorted from PBMCs. V was clipped by 1 base and J by 3 bases, with 13 bases between them. This CDR3 comprises 15 residues. The germline gives CDR1 SNHLY, CDR2 FYNNEI. A remark on this clone: Its specificity is not known.

The clonotype originates from a human donor with alopecia areata. Sequenced here: CD8+ T cells sorted from blood, sampled around week 54, from a patient treated with tofacitinib. V is TRBV2 and J is TRBJ2-7; perhaps D is TRBD1 or TRBD2 (5 bases each). CDR3 bases: TGTGCCAGCAGTGAAGGGGGGACCTGGAGCTACGAGCAGTACTTC. As protein: CASSEGGTWSYEQYF.